This T cell receptor beta chain derives from a study of T cells in Graves' hyperthyroidism and ophthalmopathy. General study results and limits: By a 13 V-J model, ophthalmopathy was set apart from stable hyperthyroidism. The majority of expanded thyroid clonotypes above 0.001 also appeared in blood.

Per the germline V gene, CDR1 is LNHNV and CDR2 is YYDKDF (reference sequence). Trimming removed 0 bases from V and 5 bases from J, with 13 bases in between. This CDR3 comprises 15 residues. TCR beta CDR3 region amplification was performed from RNA transcripts. The HTBI set primed first-round TCR CDR3 RT-PCR. TCRdb re-called the multiplex PCR reads with MiXCR, one entry per CDR3 protein. Among about 260,000 distinct CDR3 sequences listed, about 20% were seen once. Subjects with ophthalmopathy showed a Clinical Activity Score no lower than 3, a NOSPECS grade no lower than 4, and a duration shorter than 3 months. Remarks on this clonotype: Its antigen is unknown.

The rearrangement uses TRBV15 and TRBJ2-5; D is undetermined. The sample taken for sequencing was blood. The source of this sequence is a young man with Graves' ophthalmopathy. CDR3 sequence: CATSRDLSGQETQYF. DNA of the CDR3: TGTGCCACCAGCAGAGATCTCTCCGGCCAGGAGACCCAGTACTTC.